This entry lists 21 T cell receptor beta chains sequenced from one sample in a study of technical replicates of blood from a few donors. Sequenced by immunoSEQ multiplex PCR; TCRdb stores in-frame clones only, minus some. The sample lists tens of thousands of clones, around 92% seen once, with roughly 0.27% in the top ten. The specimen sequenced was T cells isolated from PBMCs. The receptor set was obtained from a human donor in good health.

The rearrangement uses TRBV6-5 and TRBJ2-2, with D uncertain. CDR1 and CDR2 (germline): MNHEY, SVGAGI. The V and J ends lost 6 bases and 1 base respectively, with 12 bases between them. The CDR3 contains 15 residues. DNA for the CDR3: TGTGCCAGCAGCCCATCGACGGGGAACACCGGGGAGCTGTTTTTT. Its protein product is CASSPSTGNTGELFF.

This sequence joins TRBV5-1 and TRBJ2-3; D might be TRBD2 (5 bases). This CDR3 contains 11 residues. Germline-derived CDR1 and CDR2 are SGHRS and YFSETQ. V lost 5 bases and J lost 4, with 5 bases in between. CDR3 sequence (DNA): TGCGCCAGCAGGGAGGCAGATACGCAGTATTTT. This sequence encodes CASREADTQYF.

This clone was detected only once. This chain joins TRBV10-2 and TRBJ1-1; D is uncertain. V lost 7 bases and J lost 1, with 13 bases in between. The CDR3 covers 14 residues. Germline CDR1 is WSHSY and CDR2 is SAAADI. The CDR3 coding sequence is TGCGCCAGCATAAACAAACAGAAGAACACTGAAGCTTTCTTT. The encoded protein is CASINKQKNTEAFF.

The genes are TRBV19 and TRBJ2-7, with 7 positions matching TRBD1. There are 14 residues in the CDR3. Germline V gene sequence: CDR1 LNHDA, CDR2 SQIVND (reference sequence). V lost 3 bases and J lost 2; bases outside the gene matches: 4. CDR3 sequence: CASSIPGQTYEQYF. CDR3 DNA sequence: TGTGCCAGTAGTATTCCGGGACAGACCTACGAGCAGTACTTC.

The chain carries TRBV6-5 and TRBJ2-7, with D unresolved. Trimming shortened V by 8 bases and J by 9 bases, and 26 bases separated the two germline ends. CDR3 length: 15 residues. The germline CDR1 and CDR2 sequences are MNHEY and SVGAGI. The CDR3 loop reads CASRRRQQYPVGQYF. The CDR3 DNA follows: TGTGCCAGCCGCCGCCGTCAACAGTACCCGGTTGGGCAGTACTTC.

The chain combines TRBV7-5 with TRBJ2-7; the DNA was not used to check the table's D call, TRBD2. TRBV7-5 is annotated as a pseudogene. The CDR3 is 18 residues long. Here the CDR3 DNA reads TGTGTCAGAAGCTGGATAGTCGAGGGACTAGCGGGAGAAGGCGAGCAGTACTTC. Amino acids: CVRSWIVEGLAGEGEQYF.

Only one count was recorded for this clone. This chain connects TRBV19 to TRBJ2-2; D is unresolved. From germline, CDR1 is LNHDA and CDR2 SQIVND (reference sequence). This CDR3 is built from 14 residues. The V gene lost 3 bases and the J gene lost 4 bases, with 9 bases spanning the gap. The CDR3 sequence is CASSMGPFTGELFF. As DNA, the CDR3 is TGTGCCAGTAGTATGGGCCCCTTCACCGGGGAGCTGTTTTTT.

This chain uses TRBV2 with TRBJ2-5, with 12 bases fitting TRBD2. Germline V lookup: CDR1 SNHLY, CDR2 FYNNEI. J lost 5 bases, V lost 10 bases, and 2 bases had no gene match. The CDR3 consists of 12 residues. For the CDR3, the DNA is TGTGCCACAGGGACTAGCGGGGAGACCCAGTACTTC. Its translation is CATGTSGETQYF.

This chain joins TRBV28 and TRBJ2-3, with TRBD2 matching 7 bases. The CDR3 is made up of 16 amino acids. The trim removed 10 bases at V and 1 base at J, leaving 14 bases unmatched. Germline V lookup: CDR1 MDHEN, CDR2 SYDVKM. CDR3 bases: TGTGCCACCCTCCCTCCGAGGCTAGCGGGCACAGATACGCAGTATTTT. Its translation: CATLPPRLAGTDTQYF.

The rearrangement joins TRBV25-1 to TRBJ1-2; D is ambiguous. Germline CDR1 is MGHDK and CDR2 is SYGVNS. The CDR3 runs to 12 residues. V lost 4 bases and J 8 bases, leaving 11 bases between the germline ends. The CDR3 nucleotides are TGTGCCAGCAGTGGCCTACTAGAAGGCTACACCTTC. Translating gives CASSGLLEGYTF.

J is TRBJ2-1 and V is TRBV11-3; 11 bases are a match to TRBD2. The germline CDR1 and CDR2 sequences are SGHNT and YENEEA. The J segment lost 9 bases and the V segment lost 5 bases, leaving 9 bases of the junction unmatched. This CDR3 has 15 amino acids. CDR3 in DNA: TGTGCCAGCAGCCCGACTAGCGGGGAGTTCGGTGAGCAGTTCTTC. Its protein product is CASSPTSGEFGEQFF.

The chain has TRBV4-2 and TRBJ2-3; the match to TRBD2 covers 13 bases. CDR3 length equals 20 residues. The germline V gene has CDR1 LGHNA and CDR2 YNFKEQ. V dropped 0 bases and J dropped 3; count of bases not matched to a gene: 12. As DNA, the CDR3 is TGTGCCAGCAGCCAAGATCCGGGACTAGCGGGACATGCTAGTACAGATACGCAGTATTTT. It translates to CASSQDPGLAGHASTDTQYF.

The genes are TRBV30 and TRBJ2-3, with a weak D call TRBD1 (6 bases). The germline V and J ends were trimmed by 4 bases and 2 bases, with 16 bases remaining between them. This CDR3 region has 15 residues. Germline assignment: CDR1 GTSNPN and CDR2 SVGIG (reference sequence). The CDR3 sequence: CAWTRGTSITDTQYF. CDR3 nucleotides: TGTGCCTGGACGAGGGGGACCTCCATCACAGATACGCAGTATTTT.

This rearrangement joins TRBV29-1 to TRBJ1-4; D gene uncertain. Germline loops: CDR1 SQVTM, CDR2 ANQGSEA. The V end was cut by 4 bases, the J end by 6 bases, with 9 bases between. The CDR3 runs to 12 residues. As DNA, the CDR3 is TGCAGCGTTGGAGGTTCGGATGAAAAACTGTTTTTT. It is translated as CSVGGSDEKLFF.

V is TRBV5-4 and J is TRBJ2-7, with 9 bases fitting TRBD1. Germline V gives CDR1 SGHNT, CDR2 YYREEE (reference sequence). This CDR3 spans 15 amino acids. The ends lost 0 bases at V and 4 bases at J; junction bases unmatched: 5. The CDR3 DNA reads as TGTGCCAGCAGCTTGGAGGACAGGGGACAGTACGAGCAGTACTTC. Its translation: CASSLEDRGQYEQYF.

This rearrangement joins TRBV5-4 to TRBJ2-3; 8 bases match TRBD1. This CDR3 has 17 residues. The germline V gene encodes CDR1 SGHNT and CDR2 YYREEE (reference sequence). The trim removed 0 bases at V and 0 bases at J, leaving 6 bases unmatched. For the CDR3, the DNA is TGTGCCAGCAGCTTGGAAGGACAGGGCACTAGCACAGATACGCAGTATTTT. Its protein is CASSLEGQGTSTDTQYF.

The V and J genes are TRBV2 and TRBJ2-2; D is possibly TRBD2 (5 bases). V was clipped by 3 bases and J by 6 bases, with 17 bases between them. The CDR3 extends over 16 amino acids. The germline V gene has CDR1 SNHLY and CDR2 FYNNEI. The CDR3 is CASSEKAARWAGELFF. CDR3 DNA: TGTGCCAGCAGTGAGAAAGCGGCCCGATGGGCCGGGGAGCTGTTTTTT.

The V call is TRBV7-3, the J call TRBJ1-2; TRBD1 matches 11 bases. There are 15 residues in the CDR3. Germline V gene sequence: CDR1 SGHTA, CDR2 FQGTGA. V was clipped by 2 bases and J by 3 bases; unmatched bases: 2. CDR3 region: CASSLGQGAHYGYTF. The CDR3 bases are TGTGCCAGCAGCTTAGGACAGGGGGCACACTATGGCTACACCTTC.

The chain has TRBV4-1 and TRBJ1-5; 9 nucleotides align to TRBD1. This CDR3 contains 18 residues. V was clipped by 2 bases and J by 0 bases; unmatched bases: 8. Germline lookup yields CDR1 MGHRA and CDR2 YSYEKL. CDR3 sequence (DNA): TGCGCCAGCAGCCAATTTGACAGGGGGGCGTATAGCAATCAGCCCCAGCATTTT. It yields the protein CASSQFDRGAYSNQPQHF.

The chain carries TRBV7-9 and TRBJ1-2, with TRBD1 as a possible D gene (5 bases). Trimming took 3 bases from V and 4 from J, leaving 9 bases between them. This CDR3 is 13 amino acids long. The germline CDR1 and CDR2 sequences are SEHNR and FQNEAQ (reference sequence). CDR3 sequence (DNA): TGTGCCAGCAGCTTGGGGGGAATCTATGGCTACACCTTC. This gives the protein CASSLGGIYGYTF.

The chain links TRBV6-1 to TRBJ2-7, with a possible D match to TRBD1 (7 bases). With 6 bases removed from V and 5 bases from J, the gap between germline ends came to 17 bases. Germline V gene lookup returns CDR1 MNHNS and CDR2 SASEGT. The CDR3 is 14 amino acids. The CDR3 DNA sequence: TGTGCCAGCAGGAGTGATGGGGGGACAGACGAGCAGTACTTC. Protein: CASRSDGGTDEQYF.